Listed below are T cell receptor beta chains from one sample, sequenced in a study of siplizumab effects on memory and regulatory T cells. Assay: immunoSEQ multiplex PCR; the TCRdb copy retains only in-frame clones and omits some. The table shows some 65,000 clones, with about 87% occurring only once. The sequencing input was Tregs sorted from blood. These receptors were collected from a human donor in good health. CDR3s include the opening cysteine and the closing phenylalanine or tryptophan. Each record gives: V gene, J gene, D gene, clone size, CDR3 protein, CDR3 DNA. The D gene is left open where the match is weak. Size is stated for part of the rows, as once, few or many counts, or as a class when the clone is expanded.

TRBV4-2	TRBJ1-6	TRBD1	once	CASSPGQGNSPLHF	TGTGCCAGCAGCCCGGGACAGGGTAATTCACCCCTCCACTTT
TRBV2	TRBJ2-1	TRBD2	once	CASSGPGGSGFDEQFF	TGTGCCAGCAGTGGACCCGGCGGGAGTGGGTTCGATGAGCAGTTCTTC
TRBV10-2	TRBJ2-7	TRBD1	.	CASRRGRSRDRVDEQYF	TGCGCCAGCAGGCGGGGTAGGTCCCGGGACAGGGTCGACGAGCAGTACTTC
TRBV5-1	TRBJ2-1	TRBD2	.	CASSPGLAGDNEQFF	TGCGCCAGCAGCCCGGGACTAGCGGGAGACAATGAGCAGTTCTTC
TRBV5-1	TRBJ1-3	TRBD1	.	CASSPGQGIRSGNTIYF	TGCGCCAGCAGCCCGGGACAGGGGATACGCTCTGGAAACACCATATATTTT
TRBV11-2	TRBJ2-1	.	.	CASSLIRATTYNEQFF	TGTGCCAGCAGCTTAATTCGCGCGACGACCTACAATGAGCAGTTCTTC
TRBV15	TRBJ1-3	.	.	CATSNRNLGNTIYF	TGTGCCACCAGCAACAGAAACCTTGGAAACACCATATATTTT
TRBV5-6	TRBJ1-4	.	.	CASSGGGEEKLFF	TGTGCCAGCAGCGGAGGGGGGGAAGAAAAACTGTTTTTT
TRBV19	TRBJ2-5	.	.	CASSIGPTRETQYF	TGTGCCAGTAGTATAGGTCCGACGCGAGAGACCCAGTACTTC
TRBV5-1	TRBJ2-1	TRBD2	.	CASSLRTSGSLNEQFF	TGCGCCAGCAGCCTTCGGACTAGCGGGAGCTTGAATGAGCAGTTCTTC
TRBV5-1	TRBJ2-3	.	.	CASSWSPGGMVTDTQYF	TGCGCCAGCAGCTGGAGCCCCGGCGGGATGGTTACAGATACGCAGTATTTT
TRBV18	TRBJ1-5	.	.	CASSPRAAGSNQPQHF	TGTGCCAGCTCACCACGGGCAGCCGGGAGCAATCAGCCCCAGCATTTT
TRBV5-5	TRBJ2-1	TRBD2	.	CASSWAGGPGVHEQFF	TGTGCCAGCAGCTGGGCGGGAGGGCCAGGTGTGCATGAGCAGTTCTTC
TRBV7-3	TRBJ2-2	.	.	CASSLAQANTGELFF	TGTGCCAGCAGCTTAGCACAGGCGAACACCGGGGAGCTGTTTTTT
TRBV19	TRBJ1-2	.	.	CAREAGGYTF	TGTGCCAGAGAAGCGGGCGGCTACACCTTC
TRBV6-5	TRBJ2-7	TRBD2	.	CASTPRGGYEQYF	TGTGCCAGCACCCCCCGGGGGGGCTACGAGCAGTACTTC
TRBV5-5	TRBJ2-2	TRBD2	.	CASSLGTAGVTGELFF	TGTGCCAGCAGCTTGGGGACAGCGGGAGTCACCGGGGAGCTGTTTTTT
TRBV29-1	TRBJ1-1	.	medium-sized	CSVEEGVNTEAFF	TGCAGCGTTGAAGAAGGGGTGAACACTGAAGCTTTCTTT
TRBV6-5	TRBJ2-7	.	.	CASSYSGGGEQYF	TGTGCCAGCAGTTACTCTGGTGGCGGCGAGCAGTACTTC
TRBV29-1	TRBJ2-3	TRBD2	.	CSVRLAGGTDTQYF	TGCAGCGTGCGACTAGCGGGAGGGACAGATACGCAGTATTTT
TRBV19	TRBJ2-7	TRBD2	.	CASSEPGLAAYEQYF	TGTGCCAGTAGTGAGCCGGGACTAGCGGCATACGAGCAGTACTTC
TRBV18	TRBJ2-1	TRBD2	.	CASSPIRSGGNNEQFF	TGTGCCAGCTCACCAATCAGGAGCGGGGGAAACAATGAGCAGTTCTTC
TRBV27	TRBJ2-5	TRBD1	once	CASSSGTGGAGETQYF	TGTGCCAGCAGTTCAGGGACAGGGGGCGCGGGAGAGACCCAGTACTTC
TRBV7-2	TRBJ1-1	.	.	CASSRRFKEVAFF	TGTGCCAGCTCCAGGCGGTTTAAGGAAGTAGCTTTCTTT
TRBV4-2	TRBJ1-1	.	once	CASSQDWVQAYEAFF	TGTGCCAGCAGCCAAGATTGGGTCCAGGCGTATGAAGCTTTCTTT
TRBV11-2	TRBJ2-2	.	once	CASSLGQTFTGELFF	TGTGCCAGCAGCTTAGGACAGACCTTCACCGGGGAGCTGTTTTTT
TRBV2	TRBJ2-4	.	.	CASSGGPSLAKNIQYF	TGTGCCAGCAGTGGAGGCCCGTCGTTAGCCAAAAACATTCAGTACTTC
TRBV5-1	TRBJ2-3	TRBD2	.	CASSLTPSGSIDTQYF	TGCGCCAGCAGCCTAACACCTAGCGGGAGCATAGATACGCAGTATTTT
TRBV2	TRBJ1-2	.	.	CASSEFAGAGGYTF	TGTGCCAGCAGTGAGTTCGCAGGGGCGGGTGGCTACACCTTC
TRBV27	TRBJ2-3	TRBD2	few	CASSTRTSGSPTDTQYF	TGTGCCAGCAGTACGAGGACTAGCGGGAGCCCCACAGATACGCAGTATTTT
TRBV29-1	TRBJ1-1	TRBD1	few	CSVRRDSEAFF	TGCAGCGTTCGCCGGGACAGTGAAGCTTTCTTT
TRBV11-3	TRBJ2-5	.	.	CASSLVLALGQETQYF	TGTGCCAGCAGCTTGGTTCTAGCGCTAGGGCAAGAGACCCAGTACTTC
TRBV2	TRBJ2-3	.	.	CASSAAGPSVF	TGTGCCAGCAGTGCAGCGGGCCCATCCGTTTTT
TRBV6-1	TRBJ1-5	.	.	CASSLGPDQPQHF	TGTGCCAGCAGTCTCGGGCCCGATCAGCCCCAGCATTTT
TRBV2	TRBJ1-4	TRBD1	.	CASKRGQLNPYQKLFF	TGTGCCAGCAAAAGGGGACAGCTAAACCCTTACCAAAAACTGTTTTTT
TRBV11-3	TRBJ2-1	TRBD2	.	CASSLTIGLAGGAYNEQFF	TGTGCCAGCAGCCTGACTATCGGACTAGCGGGAGGGGCGTACAATGAGCAGTTCTTC
TRBV14	TRBJ2-7	TRBD2	.	CASSLLGGLSYEQYF	TGTGCCAGCAGCCTCCTGGGGGGGTTATCCTACGAGCAGTACTTC
TRBV11-2	TRBJ2-5	TRBD2	.	CASGPGLAGQQETQYF	TGTGCCAGCGGCCCGGGACTAGCGGGACAGCAAGAGACCCAGTACTTC
TRBV28	TRBJ1-2	TRBD1	.	CASSPFSTGALGGYTF	TGTGCCAGCAGTCCTTTCTCGACAGGGGCGCTTGGTGGCTACACCTTC